The entry below describes one TCR beta chain. Trimming removed 5 bases at V and 0 bases at J, with 8 bases between. The CDR3 runs to 14 residues. Germline V lookup: CDR1 LNHNV, CDR2 YYDKDF (reference sequence). These data are taken from a study of CD8+ T cells in alopecia areata. Extracted RNA was reverse transcribed into cDNA, the sequencing template. Clones were sequenced by immunoSEQ multiplex PCR, and TCRdb holds only the in-frame ones, with some missing. The repertoire consists of roughly 110,000 clones, with roughly three fifths occurring once and the leading ten covering 12%. Treatment reported: oral pan-JAK inhibitor, 5-10 mg twice daily.

Sequencing was performed on CD8+ T cells sorted from blood, taken at week 24, from a patient treated with tofacitinib. The receptor was derived from a human donor with alopecia areata. This chain joins TRBV15 and TRBJ2-1; D remains ambiguous. CDR3 sequence reads: CATSSQSSYNEQFF. CDR3 nucleotides: TGTGCCACCAGCTCACAGAGCTCCTACAATGAGCAGTTCTTC.